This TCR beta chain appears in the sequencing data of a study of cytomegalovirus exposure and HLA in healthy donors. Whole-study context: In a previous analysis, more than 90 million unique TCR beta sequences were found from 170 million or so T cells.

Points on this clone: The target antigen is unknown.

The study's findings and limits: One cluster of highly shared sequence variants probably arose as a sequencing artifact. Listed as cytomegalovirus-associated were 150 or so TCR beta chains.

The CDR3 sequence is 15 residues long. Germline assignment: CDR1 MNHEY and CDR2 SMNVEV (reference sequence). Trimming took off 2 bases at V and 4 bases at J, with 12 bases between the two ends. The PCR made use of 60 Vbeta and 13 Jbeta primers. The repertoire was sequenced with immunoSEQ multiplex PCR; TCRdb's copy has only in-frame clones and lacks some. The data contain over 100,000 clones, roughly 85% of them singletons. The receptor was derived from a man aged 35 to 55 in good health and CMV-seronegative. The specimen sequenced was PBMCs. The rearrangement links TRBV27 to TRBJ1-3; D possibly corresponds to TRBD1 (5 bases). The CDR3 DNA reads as TGTGCCAGCAGTTTAGGGGCAAACCGAGGAAACACCATATATTTT. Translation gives CASSLGANRGNTIYF.